This T cell receptor (beta chain) was identified during a study of T-cell memory formation after mild COVID-19. TCRdb passed the 5' RACE reads through MiXCR, listing each CDR3 protein once. The table records hundreds of thousands of distinct CDR3 sequences, 16% of them present only once. Study-level findings and limits: Some clones that responded were present in memory (sampled pre-infection), which suggests cross-reactive memory joined. Day 15 to 85 contractors were CD4/CD8 balanced; later expanders leaned CD4+. Mainly CM and EM harbored the contracting CD4+ clones; mainly EMRA harbored the CD8+ ones.

Trimming at V came to 4 bases and at J to 0 bases, leaving 6 bases not matched to a gene. The CDR3 has 16 amino acids. The germline CDR1 and CDR2 sequences are SNHLY and FYNNEI. As concerns this clonotype: Antigen unknown.

V is TRBV2 and J is TRBJ2-4; 7 nucleotides agree with TRBD1. The receptor was derived from a man younger than 35 who had mild COVID-19 (a few samples of this study predate the infection). Cell type and time point are not known. Specimen: PBMCs or a T cell subset sorted from them (not recorded which). The CDR3 protein is CASSADRDLAKNIQYF. CDR3 nucleotide sequence: TGTGCCAGCAGTGCCGACAGGGACCTAGCCAAAAACATTCAGTACTTC.